This T cell receptor beta chain derives from a study of cytomegalovirus exposure and HLA in healthy donors. Study-wide results and limits: Altogether, some 170 TCR beta chains were recorded as cytomegalovirus-associated. Based on reports, TCR beta sequences accurately predicted HLA-A and HLA-B alleles for most subjects.

Vbeta (60) and Jbeta (13) primers were used in the PCR. Repertoires were generated with immunoSEQ multiplex PCR, while TCRdb's copy carries only in-frame clones and drops some. This table has some 110,000 clones, 55% to 65% appearing once. The ends were cut back, 3 bases at V and 2 bases at J, with 11 bases in the middle. Per the germline V gene, CDR1 is SGHVS and CDR2 is FNYEAQ. The CDR3 is 15 amino acids. On this clone itself: Its specificity is not known.

These donors, healthy bone marrow donors, were studied. The specimen was PBMCs. The sequence derives from a woman aged 25 to 39 in good health and CMV-seronegative. The genes are TRBV7-6 and TRBJ2-1; D is perhaps TRBD2 (6 bases). In DNA form, the CDR3 reads TGTGCCAGCAGCTTCTCGCTAGCGACCTACAATGAGCAGTTCTTC. Translated: CASSFSLATYNEQFF.